This TCR beta chain was found in a study of long-term antiretroviral therapy in people with HIV. Study details: The earliest samples predate the 2015 immediate-ART recommendation by about a decade.

The run of the v3.0 immunoSEQ assay was at survey level. Assay: immunoSEQ multiplex PCR; the TCRdb copy retains only in-frame clones and omits some. This sample yields roughly 12,000 clones, of which around 84% are seen a single time; roughly 13% belongs to the top ten. Concerning this clone itself: Antigen specificity is unknown.

Study outcomes and limitations: Compared with controls, HIV repertoires showed narrower CDR3 length ranges. Increased diversity was seen after ART, yet it remained lower than in transplant donor controls.

The cryopreserved samples used held 1-10 million PBMC prior to extraction of DNA. Germline V gene data show CDR1 as SGHRS and CDR2 as YFSETQ. This CDR3 is built from 15 residues. J lost 3 bases, V lost 5 bases, and 6 bases had no gene match. The source is a man aged 40-50 years with HIV. This specimen was unsorted PBMCs, taken 1.2 years after starting antiretroviral therapy. This chain joins TRBV5-1 and TRBJ2-3, with 10 bases identical to TRBD2. Here the CDR3 reads CASSLLAGETDTQYF. CDR3 DNA: TGCGCCAGCAGTCTTCTAGCGGGGGAAACAGATACGCAGTATTTT.